This TCR beta chain came from a study of cytomegalovirus exposure and HLA in healthy donors. Vbeta (60) and Jbeta (13) primers were used in the PCR. Libraries were prepared by immunoSEQ multiplex PCR; TCRdb keeps only in-frame clonotypes and omits some of them. The sample consists of 150,000 to 200,000 clones, roughly four fifths of them appearing once. On this clone itself: Its cognate antigen is unknown.

Overall study results and limits: The listing of 150 to 200 TCR beta chains classed them as cytomegalovirus-associated.

Germline values: CDR1 LNHNV, CDR2 YYDKDF (reference sequence). The length of the CDR3 is 16 residues. J gave up 0 bases and V 4 bases, and 6 bases lay outside the gene matches. This receptor was identified in a young man in good health and CMV-seronegative. Sequencing was done on a sample of PBMCs. V usage is TRBV15 and J usage is TRBJ2-1; 7 bases are shared with TRBD2. CDR3 nucleotides: TGTGCCACCAGCACTTTGAGCGGGATCTCCTACAATGAGCAGTTCTTC. Amino acid sequence: CATSTLSGISYNEQFF.